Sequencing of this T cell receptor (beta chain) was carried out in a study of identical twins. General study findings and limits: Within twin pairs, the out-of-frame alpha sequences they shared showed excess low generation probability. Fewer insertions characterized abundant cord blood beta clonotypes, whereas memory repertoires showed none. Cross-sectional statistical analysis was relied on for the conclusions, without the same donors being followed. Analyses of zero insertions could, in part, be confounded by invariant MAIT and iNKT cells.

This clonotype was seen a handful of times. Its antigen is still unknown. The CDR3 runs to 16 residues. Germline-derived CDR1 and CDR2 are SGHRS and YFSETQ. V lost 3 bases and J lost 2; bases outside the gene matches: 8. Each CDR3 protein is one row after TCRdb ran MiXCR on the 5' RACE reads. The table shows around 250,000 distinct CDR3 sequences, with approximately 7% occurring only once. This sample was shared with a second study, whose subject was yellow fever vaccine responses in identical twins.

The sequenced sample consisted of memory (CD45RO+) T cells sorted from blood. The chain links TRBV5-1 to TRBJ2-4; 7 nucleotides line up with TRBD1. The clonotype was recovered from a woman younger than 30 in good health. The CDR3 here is CASSSGTVKPKNIQYF. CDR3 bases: TGCGCCAGCAGCTCAGGGACAGTTAAACCCAAAAACATTCAGTACTTC. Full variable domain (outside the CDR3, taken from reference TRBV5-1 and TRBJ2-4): KAGVTQTPRYLIKTRGQQVTLSCSPISGHRSVSWYQQTPGQGLQFLFEYFSETQRNKGNFPGRFSGRQFSNSRSEMNVSTLELGDSALYLCASSSGTVKPKNIQYFGAGTRLSVL.